This entry lists 21 T cell receptor beta chains sequenced from one sample in a study of immune evolution from preneoplasia to lung adenocarcinoma. The table came from immunoSEQ multiplex PCR; TCRdb's copy has only in-frame clones and leaves some out. The repertoire holds 2,500 to 3,000 clones, with around 81% as singletons. Sequencing input: FFPE adjacent normal lung tissue. Receptor source: a person aged 55-85 years with lung adenocarcinoma.

This sequence joins TRBV5-4 and TRBJ2-1, with a possible D match to TRBD1 (6 bases). The V gene lost 0 bases and the J gene lost 5 bases, with 12 bases spanning the gap. This CDR3 has 15 amino acids. The germline gives CDR1 SGHNT, CDR2 YYREEE (reference sequence). CDR3 protein: CASSLGQGHDNEQFF. CDR3 nucleotide sequence: TGTGCCAGCAGCTTGGGTCAGGGACATGACAATGAGCAGTTCTTC.

The chain joins TRBV11-2 to TRBJ2-2; 13 nucleotides line up with TRBD2. Germline V lookup: CDR1 SGHAT, CDR2 FQNNGV. The ends lost 5 bases at V and 5 bases at J; junction bases unmatched: 2. This CDR3 region has 15 residues. Written as DNA, the CDR3 is TGTGCCAGCAGCCTGACTAGCGGGGGGACCGGGGAGCTGTTTTTT. Its translation: CASSLTSGGTGELFF. Full variable domain (remainder filled in from reference TRBV11-2 and TRBJ2-2): EAGVAQSPRYKIIEKRQSVAFWCNPISGHATLYWYQQILGQGPKLLIQFQNNGVVDDSQLPKDRFSAERLKGVDSTLKIQPAKLEDSAVYLCASSLTSGGTGELFFGEGSRLTVL.

The chain couples TRBV11-3 to TRBJ2-7; D ambiguous. The CDR3 length is 13 residues. V lost 1 base and J 6 bases, leaving 10 bases between the germline ends. Germline CDR1 is SGHNT and CDR2 is YENEEA. CDR3 protein: CASSLVELGEQYF. The CDR3 DNA reads TGTGCCAGCAGCTTAGTCGAGCTTGGCGAGCAGTACTTC.

This clone was counted a few times. CDR3 protein: CASSLGGVVNQPQHF. CDR3 sequence (DNA): TGTGCCAGCAGCTTAGGGGGAGTAGTCAATCAGCCCCAGCATTTT. This chain links TRBV7-2 with TRBJ1-5; D gene ambiguous. Trimming cost V 1 base and J 3 bases, with 10 bases left between them. Germline-derived CDR1 and CDR2 are SGHTA and FQGNSA. The CDR3 extends over 15 amino acids.

This clone was counted once. This chain connects TRBV20-1 to TRBJ1-1; the D is unclear. Trimming left V 3 bases short and J 7 bases short, with 9 bases between. The CDR3 extends over 11 amino acids. Germline-derived CDR1 and CDR2 are DFQATT and SNEGSKA (reference sequence). For the CDR3, the DNA is TGCAGTGCTAGGGAGGCAGGTGAAGCTTTCTTT. This sequence encodes CSAREAGEAFF.

The chain employs TRBV7-9 and TRBJ2-5, with D perhaps TRBD1 (5 bases). This CDR3 has 15 amino acids. Germline loops: CDR1 SEHNR, CDR2 FQNEAQ (reference sequence). Trimming left V 3 bases short and J 2 bases short, with 13 bases between. The CDR3 nucleotides are TGTGCCAGCAGCTTGGGGTCGACAGTACAAGAGACCCAGTACTTC. It encodes CASSLGSTVQETQYF.

This rearrangement joins TRBV6-5 to TRBJ1-2; D not certain. The CDR3 runs 10 residues. Germline lookup yields CDR1 MNHEY and CDR2 SVGAGI. V was shortened by 8 bases and J by 5 bases, with 6 bases between the two germline ends. The CDR3 bases are TGTGCCAGCTGGCGTTATGGCTACACCTTC. This encodes CASWRYGYTF.

V gene TRBV6-5 combines with J gene TRBJ1-1; D is unclear. CDR3 length: 13 residues. The germline V gene encodes CDR1 MNHEY and CDR2 SVGAGI. Trimming stripped 7 bases from V and 1 base from J, with 10 bases between. CDR3 coding DNA: TGTGCCAGCACCGAAAGGGCGAACACTGAAGCTTTCTTT. Amino acid sequence: CASTERANTEAFF.

The genes are TRBV10-3 and TRBJ1-1; TRBD1 matches at 12 bases. The CDR3 runs 16 residues. J lost 2 bases, V lost 6 bases, and 7 bases had no gene match. CDR1 is ENHRY, CDR2 SYGVKD, per germline. The CDR3 reads CAISAGTGGLNTEAFF. CDR3 coding DNA: TGTGCCATCAGCGCCGGGACAGGGGGCCTCAACACTGAAGCTTTCTTT.

The chain joins TRBV29-1 to TRBJ1-1; the D is unclear. The germline V gene has CDR1 SQVTM and CDR2 ANQGSEA. Trimming took off 7 bases at V and 7 bases at J, with 13 bases between the two ends. This CDR3 comprises 11 residues. The CDR3 is CSAIGKGEAFF. The CDR3 nucleotides are TGCAGCGCCATTGGGAAGGGTGAAGCTTTCTTT. Together with reference TRBV29-1 and TRBJ1-1, the CDR3 gives the full variable domain: SAVISQKPSRDICQRGTSLTIQCQVDSQVTMMFWYRQQPGQSLTLIATANQGSEATYESGFVIDKFPISRPNLTFSTLTVSNMSPEDSSIYLCSAIGKGEAFFGQGTRLTVV.

V gene TRBV11-2 combines with J gene TRBJ2-1; D perhaps matches TRBD2 (5 bases). Germline V gene lookup returns CDR1 SGHAT and CDR2 FQNNGV. Trimming stripped 2 bases from V and 7 bases from J, with 9 bases between. This CDR3 region has 13 residues. The DNA of the CDR3 is TGTGCCAGCAGCTTAAGAGGGTGGAATGAGCAGTTCTTC. It encodes CASSLRGWNEQFF. Full variable domain (outside the CDR3, taken from reference TRBV11-2 and TRBJ2-1): EAGVAQSPRYKIIEKRQSVAFWCNPISGHATLYWYQQILGQGPKLLIQFQNNGVVDDSQLPKDRFSAERLKGVDSTLKIQPAKLEDSAVYLCASSLRGWNEQFFGPGTRLTVL.

The gene calls are TRBV19 and TRBJ1-5, with TRBD1 matching over 8 bases. The CDR3 extends over 13 amino acids. The V gene's germline CDR1 is LNHDA and CDR2 SQIVND (reference sequence). The V segment lost 6 bases and the J segment 7 bases; nucleotides outside the gene matches: 5. CDR3 in amino acids: CASRTDRGQPQHF. The CDR3 DNA follows: TGTGCCAGTAGAACTGACAGGGGACAGCCCCAGCATTTT.

This clone was counted a few times. This rearrangement joins TRBV28 to TRBJ1-2; no reliable D call. V lost 4 bases to trimming and J lost 0 bases, with 9 bases between them. Per the germline V gene, CDR1 is MDHEN and CDR2 is SYDVKM. The CDR3 loop spans 14 amino acids. CDR3 sequence reads: CASSYGPANYGYTF. The CDR3 coding sequence is TGTGCCAGCAGTTACGGGCCCGCTAACTATGGCTACACCTTC.

As DNA, the CDR3 is TGTGCCAGTAGTTCGGGGGAGTTGGAGACCCAGTACTTC. Its protein product is CASSSGELETQYF. The chain has TRBV19 and TRBJ2-5; tentatively, D is TRBD2 (6 bases). CDR3 length: 13 residues. The V gene lost 5 bases and the J gene lost 5 bases, with 12 bases spanning the gap. Germline CDR1 reads LNHDA; CDR2 reads SQIVND (reference sequence).

The chain is built from TRBV11-2 and TRBJ2-5, with D uncertain. The CDR3 loop spans 15 amino acids. Germline CDR1 SGHAT, CDR2 FQNNGV. The ends were cut back, 5 bases at V and 5 bases at J, with 18 bases in the middle. The CDR3 reads CASSLFEDRWETQYF. The CDR3 region has the DNA TGTGCCAGCAGCCTCTTCGAAGATAGGTGGGAGACCCAGTACTTC.

The CDR3 sequence: CASSYRGGGGFDEQFF. The CDR3 DNA is TGTGCCAGCAGTTACAGGGGCGGGGGAGGTTTCGATGAGCAGTTCTTC. V gene TRBV6-5 combines with J gene TRBJ2-1; 7 bases are shared with TRBD2. With 2 bases clipped from V and 8 bases from J, the junction kept 12 bases outside the gene matches. This CDR3 spans 16 amino acids. CDR1 is MNHEY and CDR2 is SVGAGI in the germline V gene.

This chain links TRBV27 with TRBJ2-6; 10 positions match TRBD1. Germline-derived CDR1 and CDR2 are MNHEY and SMNVEV (reference sequence). The CDR3 extends over 17 amino acids. Unmatched junction bases numbered 6, after V lost 7 bases and J lost 0 bases. The CDR3: CASTSWDRGSGANVLTF. The DNA of the CDR3 is TGTGCCAGCACCTCGTGGGACAGGGGCTCTGGGGCCAACGTCCTGACTTTC.

This rearrangement joins TRBV25-1 to TRBJ2-2, with 9 bases matching TRBD2. With 2 bases clipped from V and 5 bases from J, the junction kept 6 bases outside the gene matches. The CDR3 length is 16 residues. Germline CDR1 and CDR2: MGHDK and SYGVNS. The CDR3 protein is CASSEASGGLTGELFF. CDR3 coding DNA: TGTGCCAGCAGTGAAGCAAGCGGGGGGTTGACCGGGGAGCTGTTTTTT.

This chain uses TRBV2 with TRBJ2-7, with TRBD2 matching over 7 bases. The CDR3 contains 14 residues. Germline values: CDR1 SNHLY, CDR2 FYNNEI. With 2 bases clipped from V and 6 bases from J, the junction kept 7 bases outside the gene matches. CDR3 DNA: TGTGCCAGCAGTGAACGCGGGGGAGTTGGCGAGCAGTACTTC. It is translated as CASSERGGVGEQYF.

The rearrangement links TRBV11-2 to TRBJ2-7; possibly TRBD2 for D (5 bases). V lost 5 bases and J 1 base, leaving 12 bases between the germline ends. The germline V gene has CDR1 SGHAT and CDR2 FQNNGV. This CDR3 has 14 amino acids. CDR3 DNA: TGTGCCAGCAGCCCCGTCGCGGGTTCCTACGAGCAGTACTTC. This gives the protein CASSPVAGSYEQYF. Full variable domain (rest looked up from reference TRBV11-2 and TRBJ2-7): EAGVAQSPRYKIIEKRQSVAFWCNPISGHATLYWYQQILGQGPKLLIQFQNNGVVDDSQLPKDRFSAERLKGVDSTLKIQPAKLEDSAVYLCASSPVAGSYEQYFGPGTRLTVT.

The rearrangement joins TRBV30 to TRBJ2-1; tentative D call: TRBD2 (6 bases). Germline V lookup: CDR1 GTSNPN, CDR2 SVGIG (reference sequence). This CDR3 comprises 16 residues. The V end was cut by 4 bases, the J end by 7 bases, with 23 bases between. The CDR3, as DNA: TGTGCCTGGACGGACGCCGGACTACATTTTACGAATGAGCAGTTCTTC. This gives the protein CAWTDAGLHFTNEQFF.